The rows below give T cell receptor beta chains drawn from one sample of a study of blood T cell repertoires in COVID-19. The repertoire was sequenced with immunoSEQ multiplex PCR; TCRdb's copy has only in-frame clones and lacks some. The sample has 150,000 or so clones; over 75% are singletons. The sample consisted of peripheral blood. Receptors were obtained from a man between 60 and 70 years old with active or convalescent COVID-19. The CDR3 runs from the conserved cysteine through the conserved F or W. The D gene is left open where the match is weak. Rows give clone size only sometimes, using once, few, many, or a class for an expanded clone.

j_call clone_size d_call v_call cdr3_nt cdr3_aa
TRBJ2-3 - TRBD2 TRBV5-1 TGCGCCAGCAACTTTGGCGGGGGATTCACAGATACGCAGTATTTT CASNFGGGFTDTQYF
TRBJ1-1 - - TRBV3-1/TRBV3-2 TGTGCCAGCAGCCAGGGGGCTGGCACTGAAGCTTTCTTT CASSQGAGTEAFF
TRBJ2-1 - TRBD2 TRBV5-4 TGTGCCAGCAGCTTGGCGCCTAGCGGGAGTTATGAGCAGTTCTTC CASSLAPSGSYEQFF
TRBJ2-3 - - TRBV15 TGTGCCACCAGCAGAGAGAGGGTACGAGCAGATACGCAGTATTTT CATSRERVRADTQYF
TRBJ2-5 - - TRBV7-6 TGTGCCAGCAGCCCAAGCGGTAGGGCAGGGGTCGGGACCCAGTACTTC CASSPSGRAGVGTQYF
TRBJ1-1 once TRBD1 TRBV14 TGTGCCAGCAGCGGCGACAGGGTAAGAGCTTTCTTT CASSGDRVRAFF
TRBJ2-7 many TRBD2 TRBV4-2 TGTGCCAGCAGACTAGCGGGGAACTACGAGCAGTACTTC CASRLAGNYEQYF
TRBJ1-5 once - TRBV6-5 TGTGCCAGCAGTCCCGGACAGCCAAGCAATCAGCCCCAGCATTTT CASSPGQPSNQPQHF
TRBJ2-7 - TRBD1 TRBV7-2 TGTGCCAGCAGCTTAGCCGGGACAGGGTTCTCCTACGAGCAGTACTTC CASSLAGTGFSYEQYF
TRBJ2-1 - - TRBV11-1 TGTGCCAGCACCAGGGTGGGGACTCACAATGAGCAGTTCTTC CASTRVGTHNEQFF
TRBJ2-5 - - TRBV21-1 TGTGCCAGCAGCAAACTTGGCCTAGCGGAATATCAAGAGACCCAGTACTTC CASSKLGLAEYQETQYF
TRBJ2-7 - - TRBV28 TGTGCCAGCAGCCGACAGGCCTACGAGCAGTACTTC CASSRQAYEQYF
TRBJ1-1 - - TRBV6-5 TGTGCCAGCAGTTACAGGCGGGGACGGCGAGGGGAAGCTTTCTTT CASSYRRGRRGEAFF
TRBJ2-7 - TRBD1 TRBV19 TGTGCCAGTAGTCCACGACCGACAGGGAACGAGCAGTACTTC CASSPRPTGNEQYF
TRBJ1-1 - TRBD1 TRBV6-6 TGTGCCAGCAGTTTTCGAAGGGGGCTGCAAGACACTGAAGCTTTCTTT CASSFRRGLQDTEAFF
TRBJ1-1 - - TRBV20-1 TGCAGTGCTAGCCCCATAGCTGAAGCTTTCTTT CSASPIAEAFF
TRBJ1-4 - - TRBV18 TGTGCCAGCTCAACACAGGAGACTAATGAAAAACTGTTTTTT CASSTQETNEKLFF
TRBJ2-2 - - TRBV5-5 TGTGCCAGCAACCCGGGACTCGCTTCCGGGGAGCTGTTTTTT CASNPGLASGELFF
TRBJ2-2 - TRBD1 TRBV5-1 TGCGCCAGCAGCTCGAAACGGACAGGCGGGAACACCGGGGAGCTGTTTTTT CASSSKRTGGNTGELFF
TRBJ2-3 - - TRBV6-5 TGTGCCAGCAGTTACACGGCAGGGCGCACAGATACGCAGTATTTT CASSYTAGRTDTQYF
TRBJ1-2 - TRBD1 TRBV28 TGTGCCAGCAGAATACAGGGGAACTATGGCTACACCTTC CASRIQGNYGYTF
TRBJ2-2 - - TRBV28 TGTGCCAGCAGTTTAATGAACAGGAACACCGGGGAGCTGTTTTTT CASSLMNRNTGELFF
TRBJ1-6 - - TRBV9 TGTGCCAGCGGGGGGGTATTGAGTTCACCCCTCCACTTT CASGGVLSSPLHF
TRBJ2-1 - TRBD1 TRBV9 TGTGCCAGCAGCGTAGGGACAGGGGGCGTGAATGAGCAGTTCTTC CASSVGTGGVNEQFF
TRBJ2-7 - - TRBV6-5 TGTGCCAGCAGTTACAGTAGAAGCTCCTACGAGCAGTACTTC CASSYSRSSYEQYF
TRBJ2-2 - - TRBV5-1 TGCGCCAGCAGCTTGGACGGGAACACCGGGGAGCTGTTTTTT CASSLDGNTGELFF
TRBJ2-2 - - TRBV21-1 TGTGCCAGCAGCAAAGCGCGCCCCTGCGGGGAGCTGTTTTTT CASSKARPCGELFF
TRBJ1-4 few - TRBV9 TGTGCCAGCAGCCTTGGACGGGGAACCGCAACTAATGAAAAACTGTTTTTT CASSLGRGTATNEKLFF
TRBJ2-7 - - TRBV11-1 TGTGCCAGCAGTCCGGGACTCACCTACGAGCAGTACTTC CASSPGLTYEQYF
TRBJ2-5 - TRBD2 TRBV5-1 TGCGCCAGCAGCCTAGGACTAGCGGAGAATATTCAAGAGACCCAGTACTTC CASSLGLAENIQETQYF
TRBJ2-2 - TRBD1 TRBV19 TGTGCCACCTCAGACAGGGCCACCGGGGAGCTGTTTTTT CATSDRATGELFF
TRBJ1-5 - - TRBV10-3 TGTGCCATCAGTGGACAGGCTAATAGCAATCAGCCCCAGCATTTT CAISGQANSNQPQHF
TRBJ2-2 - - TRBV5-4 TGTGCCAGCAGCTTGACTGAAACCGGGGAGCTGTTTTTT CASSLTETGELFF
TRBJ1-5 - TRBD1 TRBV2 TGTGCCAGCAGCCTTACAGGGGATCAGCCCCAGCATTTT CASSLTGDQPQHF
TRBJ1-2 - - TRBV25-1 TGTGCCAGCTCTGGACAAAACTATGGCTACACCTTC CASSGQNYGYTF
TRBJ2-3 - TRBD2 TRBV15 TGTGCCACCAGGAAAGCGGGGGCCAGCACAGATACGCAGTATTTT CATRKAGASTDTQYF
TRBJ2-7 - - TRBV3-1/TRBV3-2 TGTGCCAGCAGCCAACAGGGGTCGCTCTCCTACGAGCAGTACTTC CASSQQGSLSYEQYF
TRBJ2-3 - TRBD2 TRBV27 TGTGCCAGCAGTTTCACGGGAGGGGGTTTTGGTACGCAGTATTTT CASSFTGGGFGTQYF
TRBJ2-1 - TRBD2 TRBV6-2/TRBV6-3 TGTGCCAGCAGGCCTCTAGCGGGCTCCTACAATGAGCAGTTCTTC CASRPLAGSYNEQFF
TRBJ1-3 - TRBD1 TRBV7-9 TGTGCCACCGCCCCAGGACAGGGATTTGCGGACACCATATATTTT CATAPGQGFADTIYF
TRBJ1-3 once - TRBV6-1 TGTGCCAGCAGTGAAGCTCAAGGGGTGTCCGGAAACACCATATATTTT CASSEAQGVSGNTIYF
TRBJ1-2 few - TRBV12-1 TGTGCCAGCAGACCCGACAGGAAGGGCTACACCTTC CASRPDRKGYTF
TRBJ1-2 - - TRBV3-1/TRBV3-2 TGTGCCAGCAGCCAAGATATAGGGGATGGCTACACCTTC CASSQDIGDGYTF
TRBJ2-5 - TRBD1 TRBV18 TGTGCCAGCTCACTTGGGGACAGGGGGCGAGGAGAGACCCAGTACTTC CASSLGDRGRGETQYF
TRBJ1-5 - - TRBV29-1 TGCAGCGTTGGCGAGCGTCTTCAGCCCCAGCATTTT CSVGERLQPQHF
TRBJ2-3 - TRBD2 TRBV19 TGTGCCAGTTTAGCGGGGGGGACAGATACGCAGTATTTT CASLAGGTDTQYF
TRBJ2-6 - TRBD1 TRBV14 TGTGCCAGCAGCCGCCGACAGGGGGCCGCTGGGGCCAACGTCCTGACTTTC CASSRRQGAAGANVLTF
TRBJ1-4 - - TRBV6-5 TGTGCCAGCAAGCAATTCCGCGCAACTAATGAAAAACTGTTTTTT CASKQFRATNEKLFF
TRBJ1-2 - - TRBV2 TGTGCCAGCAGTGAAGCTTCAGCTAGGGGGTTCTCCCAATTCTATGGCTACACCTTC CASSEASARGFSQFYGYTF
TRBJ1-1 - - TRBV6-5 TGTGCCAGCAGCACGGGCGAAGGGAGCACTGAAGCTTTCTTT CASSTGEGSTEAFF